The subject of this entry is one TCR beta chain. The specificity of this receptor is unknown. No much larger clone exists at a distance of one base, and base qualities are not known. Explained via the paper, the treatment or condition label denotes: live attenuated yellow fever vaccine strain. At each blood-draw timepoint, two biological replicates of bulk PBMCs were obtained. PBMCs were isolated from peripheral blood using a standard Ficoll-Paque protocol. RNA was extracted with TriZol from bulk PBMCs, CD4 and CD8 fractions, and dextramer-positive and dextramer-negative fractions. TCR cDNA was synthesized by 5'RACE template switching, through which a universal primer site and unique molecular identifiers were introduced. cDNA synthesis was primed from both the TCR alpha and TCR beta constant segments. Library amplification involved two PCR steps, and the second step added sample barcodes and sequencing adapters. Sequencing of libraries was done on Illumina HiSeq 2500 (2x100 bp) or NovaSeq (2x150 bp). The study's processing was this. Reads were demultiplexed and collapsed into UMI consensus sequences with MIGEC, and V(D)J alignment was performed with MiXCR. Using edgeR on replicate PBMC samples, clonotypes were called vaccine-responding if FDR was below 0.01 and the log2 fold change was above 5 up to day 15. CD4 or CD8 identity was assigned to each bulk clonotype according to whether the clonotype was present at higher abundance in the sequenced CD4 repertoire or the sequenced CD8 repertoire. The public sequencing data were trimmed at Q25 with fastp and processed into clonotypes with MiXCR by TCRdb, which kept only in-frame beta chains. Each entry merges the rows of one CDR3 protein and shows their most common DNA and genes. The V and J calls shown here were made by TCRdb, not taken from the authors' results. This sample comprises roughly 500,000 distinct CDR3 sequences, over 15% of them detected only once. The top ten clones comprise around 15% of the sample.

This sample was included in a study of T cells after yellow fever vaccination (dated by TCRdb to the late 2010s). As for the study more broadly: The SMART-Seq v4 Ultra Low Input RNA kit was used to prepare libraries from fractions with low cell numbers. Bulk TCR alpha and beta repertoires were sequenced longitudinally to track T-cell clones before and after primary and booster YFV17D yellow fever vaccination. Two healthy male donors made up the cohort, one aged 18 to 29 years and the other aged 30 to 40 years. Bulk PBMC replicates and cell subsets were isolated from blood drawn at multiple timepoints before and after both primary and secondary immunization. General study outcomes and caveats: Most clones expanded after primary vaccination were re-detected after the booster (approximately 95% of CD4 and approximately 85% of CD8), suggesting broad memory maintenance. Only two donors were included in the study, so the extent to which the findings can be generalized is limited. A small share of clonotypes was detected in both CD4 and CD8 compartments, with the overlap likely arising from convergent recombination. Compared with the primary T-cell response, the secondary T-cell response was faster but weaker, reaching its peak on day 5 rather than on day 15. Computational filtering was needed because FACS-sorted repertoires could contain abundant contaminating clonotypes from the bulk population.

The germline V gene yields SQVTM for CDR1 and ANQGSEA for CDR2. The junction carries 15 bases between V and J, which are trimmed by 7 bases and 2 bases respectively. The CDR3 contains 13 residues, cysteine and phenylalanine counted. The only DNA kept is the CDR3, 39 bases in frame from the first base. This chain joins TRBV29-1 to TRBJ2-7; 6 matching bases give a weak D call of TRBD2. This clonotype originated in a man aged 25 to 40 who received the YFV17D yellow fever vaccine. The material sequenced was PBMCs, taken 15 days after the yellow fever booster vaccination. The CDR3 region has the sequence CSAGAGWPYEQYF. The DNA is TGCAGCGCCGGTGCGGGGTGGCCCTACGAGCAGTACTTC.